The 27 T cell receptor beta chains below were found in one sample sequenced in a study of blood T cell repertoires in COVID-19. Produced via immunoSEQ multiplex PCR; TCRdb's table is partial and in-frame only. The sample has approximately 24,000 clones; 82% are singletons. Sequences were obtained from peripheral blood. The receptors were gathered from a human donor in a cohort sampled during active COVID-19.

The chain uses TRBV7-8 and TRBJ1-4; unclear D gene. V was trimmed by 6 bases and J by 8 bases, leaving 22 bases between them. Germline values: CDR1 SGHVS, CDR2 FQNEAQ. The CDR3 spans 16 residues. The CDR3 here is CASRGREAGGYEKLFF. In nucleotides, the CDR3 is TGTGCCAGCAGAGGAAGGGAGGCAGGAGGTTACGAAAAACTGTTTTTT.

J is TRBJ1-4 and V is TRBV7-2, with no clear D. Trimming took off 7 bases at V and 4 bases at J, with 16 bases between the two ends. This CDR3 has 15 residues. CDR1 is SGHTA, CDR2 FQGNSA, per germline. This chain's CDR3 is CASTTTGSGNEKLFF. The DNA of the CDR3 is TGTGCCAGCACTACAACGGGGTCGGGTAATGAAAAACTGTTTTTT.

The chain links TRBV14 to TRBJ2-6; 7 nucleotides line up with TRBD2. Germline V gene sequence: CDR1 SGHDN, CDR2 FVKESK. With 4 bases clipped from V and 2 bases from J, the junction kept 2 bases outside the gene matches. The CDR3 totals 15 residues. CDR3 nucleotides: TGTGCCAGCAGCCGGGGGGGGACTGGGGCCAACGTCCTGACTTTC. This codes for CASSRGGTGANVLTF.

The genes are TRBV9 and TRBJ2-5; 7 bases map to TRBD1. Germline values: CDR1 SGDLS, CDR2 YYNGEE. CDR3 length: 14 amino acids. The V segment lost 6 bases and the J segment 5 bases; nucleotides outside the gene matches: 10. As DNA, the CDR3 is TGTGCCAGCAACGGACCAGGGGGTTTTGAGACCCAGTACTTC. Residues: CASNGPGGFETQYF. The complete variable domain, with remaining parts taken from reference TRBV9 and TRBJ2-5, reads DSGVTQTPKHLITATGQRVTLRCSPRSGDLSVYWYQQSLDQGLQFLIQYYNGEERAKGNILERFSAQQFPDLHSELNLSSLELGDSALYFCASNGPGGFETQYFGPGTRLLVL.

The gene calls are TRBV9 and TRBJ2-7; D is uncertain. Germline V CDR1 and CDR2: SGDLS, YYNGEE. Deletions cut 0 bases from V and 0 bases from J, with 7 bases between. The CDR3 has 14 amino acids. The CDR3 sequence: CASSVEASSYEQYF. The DNA for the CDR3 is TGTGCCAGCAGCGTAGAGGCTAGCTCCTACGAGCAGTACTTC.

J is TRBJ2-7 and V is TRBV19; TRBD2 matches at 8 bases. The V gene end was trimmed by 5 bases and the J gene end by 2 bases; junction bases not matched to a gene: 5. CDR1 is LNHDA, CDR2 SQIVND, per germline (reference sequence). The CDR3 is 14 residues long. The CDR3 is CASSSIAGTYEQYF. The CDR3 nucleotides read TGTGCCAGTAGTTCGATAGCGGGGACCTACGAGCAGTACTTC.

This chain links TRBV2 with TRBJ2-2; 9 positions match TRBD1. With 6 bases clipped from V and 7 bases from J, the junction kept 3 bases outside the gene matches. There are 13 residues in the CDR3. Looked up from germline, CDR1 is SNHLY and CDR2 is FYNNEI. The DNA of the CDR3 is TGTGCCAGCAGACAGGGGGCAAACGGGGAGCTGTTTTTT. As protein: CASRQGANGELFF.

The CDR3 here is CASSEGGGGGEKLFF. The CDR3 DNA reads TGTGCCAGCAGTGAAGGGGGGGGCGGCGGTGAAAAACTGTTTTTT. The V call is TRBV6-1, the J call TRBJ1-4; D perhaps matches TRBD1 (6 bases). The V and J ends lost 1 base and 7 bases respectively, with 13 bases between them. Germline-derived CDR1 and CDR2 are MNHNS and SASEGT. The CDR3 is 15 amino acids.

V and J are TRBV19 and TRBJ2-5; TRBD1 matches 7 bases. V shed 7 bases and J 5 bases; nucleotides not matched to a gene: 13. In germline, CDR1 is LNHDA, CDR2 SQIVND (reference sequence). This CDR3 has 15 residues. The CDR3 region has the DNA TGTGCCAGTAACCCGGGACAGCTGAGTTTTGAGACCCAGTACTTC. Encoded protein: CASNPGQLSFETQYF.

The chain recombines TRBV29-1 with TRBJ1-2, with a weak D call TRBD1 (5 bases). This CDR3 has 13 residues. Trimming took 1 base from V and 2 from J, leaving 8 bases between them. CDR1 is SQVTM, CDR2 ANQGSEA, per germline. CDR3 coding DNA: TGCAGCGTTGAAGGCGGGGGAAACTATGGCTACACCTTC. Residues: CSVEGGGNYGYTF.

This clone has only one observation. This rearrangement joins TRBV7-9 to TRBJ2-5; weak D call: TRBD1 (6 bases). The CDR3 loop spans 14 amino acids. Germline lookup yields CDR1 SEHNR and CDR2 FQNEAQ (reference sequence). The V gene lost 3 bases and the J gene lost 2 bases, with 10 bases spanning the gap. The CDR3 nucleotides are TGTGCCAGCAGCTTGCCCGGACAGCAAGAGACCCAGTACTTC. This encodes CASSLPGQQETQYF.

The rearrangement joins TRBV4-1 to TRBJ2-5, with 9 positions matching TRBD2. The CDR3 spans 18 residues. V gave up 4 bases and J gave up 2 bases; unmatched junction bases: 14. Germline-derived CDR1 and CDR2 are MGHRA and YSYEKL. The CDR3 DNA reads as TGCGCCAGCAGCCTCCCCCCCCGGGCTAGCGGGACACAAGAGACCCAGTACTTC. Translation: CASSLPPRASGTQETQYF.

The chain recombines TRBV2 with TRBJ1-1; a weak D match, TRBD1 (5 bases). Trimming took off 2 bases at V and 1 base at J, with 8 bases between the two ends. The CDR3 has 14 amino acids. Germline CDR1 is SNHLY and CDR2 is FYNNEI. CDR3 sequence (DNA): TGTGCCAGCAGTGAATTGGGGGGGAACACTGAAGCTTTCTTT. Its translation is CASSELGGNTEAFF.

The V gene is TRBV14, the J gene TRBJ2-2; 9 bases fit TRBD1. Germline CDR1 SGHDN, CDR2 FVKESK. The CDR3 has 15 residues. Trimming took 2 bases from V and 6 from J; bases not matched to a gene: 4. Here the CDR3 reads CASSQWTGVAGELFF. As DNA, the CDR3 is TGTGCCAGCAGCCAATGGACAGGGGTTGCCGGGGAGCTGTTTTTT.

V and J are TRBV6-6 and TRBJ2-1; TRBD1 might be the D (8 bases). Trimming removed 7 bases from V and 9 bases from J, with 22 bases in between. CDR3 length equals 15 residues. The germline CDR1 and CDR2 sequences are MNHNY and SVGAGI (reference sequence). Here the CDR3 DNA reads TGTGCCAGCACCCAACAGGGGGGGGGTGTTGGTGAGCAGTTCTTC. Protein product: CASTQQGGGVGEQFF.

V usage is TRBV7-2 and J usage is TRBJ2-3, with D possibly matching TRBD2 (6 bases). V was cut by 5 bases and J by 1 base, with 10 bases left in between. This CDR3 has 14 residues. Germline CDR1 and CDR2: SGHTA and FQGNSA. CDR3 sequence: CASSNSGRTDTQYF. As DNA, the CDR3 is TGTGCCAGCAGCAATAGCGGCCGCACAGATACGCAGTATTTT.

The chain joins TRBV19 to TRBJ2-1, with D possibly TRBD1 on 5 matching bases. The CDR3 has 14 amino acids. CDR1 is LNHDA and CDR2 is SQIVND in the germline V gene (reference sequence). V was shortened by 5 bases and J by 4 bases, with 12 bases between the two germline ends. Here the CDR3 reads CASSYTQDYNEQFF. CDR3 bases: TGTGCCAGTAGTTATACACAGGATTACAATGAGCAGTTCTTC.

The V and J genes are TRBV6-8 and TRBJ2-5, with 8 bases fitting TRBD1. This CDR3 has 15 amino acids. Losses at the gene ends were 8 bases for V and 4 bases for J; bases not matched to a gene: 12. CDR1 MNHGY and CDR2 SAAAGT come from the germline V gene. For the CDR3, the DNA is TGTGCCAGCGACCTTCCGGACAGGGCTCGAGAGACCCAGTACTTC. Translation: CASDLPDRARETQYF.

This clone has a single count. V usage is TRBV19 and J usage is TRBJ2-7, with D possibly being TRBD2 (5 bases). Trimming removed 4 bases from V and 0 bases from J, with 10 bases in between. CDR3 length equals 14 residues. Germline CDR1 LNHDA, CDR2 SQIVND (reference sequence). The DNA for the CDR3 is TGTGCCAGTAGTACTCGGACTGCCTCCTACGAGCAGTACTTC. As protein: CASSTRTASYEQYF.

The rearrangement joins TRBV6-4 to TRBJ1-2; 10 nucleotides align to TRBD1. The germline V gene encodes CDR1 MRHNA and CDR2 SNTAGT. The J segment lost 4 bases and the V segment lost 5 bases, leaving 1 base of the junction unmatched. CDR3 length: 13 amino acids. CDR3 sequence reads: CASSRTGGYGYTF. Here the CDR3 DNA reads TGTGCCAGCAGTAGGACAGGGGGCTATGGCTACACCTTC.

The chain carries TRBV19 and TRBJ1-2; 9 nucleotides match TRBD1. The CDR3 loop spans 14 amino acids. CDR1 is LNHDA and CDR2 is SQIVND in the germline V gene (reference sequence). V lost 7 bases, J lost 4 bases, and 7 bases stayed unmatched. This chain's CDR3 is CASNTGQGSYGYTF. CDR3 nucleotides: TGTGCCAGTAACACCGGACAGGGGAGCTATGGCTACACCTTC.

CDR3 nucleotides: TGCAGTGTTCAGGGCCGCGGGGAGCTGTTTTTT. Encoded protein: CSVQGRGELFF. This chain joins TRBV20-1 and TRBJ2-2; TRBD1 is a possible D gene (5 bases). The CDR3 sequence is 11 residues long. Trimming left V 7 bases short and J 7 bases short, with 10 bases between. In germline, CDR1 is DFQATT, CDR2 SNEGSKA (reference sequence).

This clone was observed a single time. J is TRBJ2-1 and V is TRBV29-1; 14 positions match TRBD2. This CDR3 region has 15 residues. J was trimmed by 8 bases and V by 2 bases; bases with no gene match: 5. CDR1 and CDR2 from the germline V gene are SQVTM and ANQGSEA. Here the CDR3 DNA reads TGCAGCGTTGAAAAGGGACTAGCGGGAGCATATGAGCAGTTCTTC. Its protein product is CSVEKGLAGAYEQFF.

In its sample, this clone was seen once. The chain carries TRBV10-2 and TRBJ2-7, with TRBD1 matching over 7 bases. With V trimmed by 8 bases and J by 0 bases, 4 bases remained unmatched. The CDR3 has 13 residues. Germline CDR1 reads WSHSY; CDR2 reads SAAADI. The CDR3 here is CASGTVFSYEQYF. For the CDR3, the DNA is TGCGCCAGCGGGACAGTATTCTCCTACGAGCAGTACTTC.

The chain couples TRBV28 to TRBJ1-4, with 7 bases that match TRBD1. Germline trimming cut 6 bases from V and 13 bases from J; bases unmatched to any gene: 5. This CDR3 region has 11 residues. Germline V gene lookup returns CDR1 MDHEN and CDR2 SYDVKM. CDR3 protein: CASSRQGLLFF. In nucleotides, the CDR3 is TGTGCCAGCAGCCGACAGGGTCTACTGTTTTTT. The whole variable domain, filled in from reference TRBV28 and TRBJ1-4, reads DVKVTQSSRYLVKRTGEKVFLECVQDMDHENMFWYRQDPGLGLRLIYFSYDVKMKEKGDIPEGYSVSREKKERFSLILESASTNQTSMYLCASSRQGLLFFGSGTQLSVL.

V and J are TRBV29-1 and TRBJ2-2; a weak D match, TRBD2 (6 bases). This CDR3 region has 14 residues. Trimming removed 7 bases at V and 2 bases at J, with 14 bases between. Germline CDR1 SQVTM, CDR2 ANQGSEA. CDR3 sequence (DNA): TGCAGCGCCCTTCCCGGGGGAAACACCGGGGAGCTGTTTTTT. It translates to CSALPGGNTGELFF.

This chain links TRBV4-3 with TRBJ2-3, with 10 nucleotides matching TRBD2. The CDR3 loop spans 21 amino acids. Germline CDR1 and CDR2: LGHNA and YSLEER. The V and J ends lost 1 base and 3 bases, in that order; junction bases with no gene match: 19. The CDR3 reads CASSQGSGTAGGSWETDTQYF. DNA for the CDR3: TGCGCCAGCAGCCAAGGGTCAGGTACAGCGGGGGGGAGTTGGGAGACAGATACGCAGTATTTT.